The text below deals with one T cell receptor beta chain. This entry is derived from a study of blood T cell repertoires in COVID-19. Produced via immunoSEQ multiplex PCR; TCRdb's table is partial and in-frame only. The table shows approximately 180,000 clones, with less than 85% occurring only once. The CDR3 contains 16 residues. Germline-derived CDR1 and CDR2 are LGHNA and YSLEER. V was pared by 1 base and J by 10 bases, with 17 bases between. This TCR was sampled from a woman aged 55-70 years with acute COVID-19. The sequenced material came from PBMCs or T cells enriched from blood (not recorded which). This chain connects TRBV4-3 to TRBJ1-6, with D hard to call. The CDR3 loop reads CASSQGQDTFWSPLHF. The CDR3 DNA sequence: TGCGCCAGCAGCCAAGGGCAAGACACCTTTTGGTCACCCCTCCACTTT.